The 23 T cell receptor beta chains below were found in one sample sequenced in a study of T cell responses to AZD1222 COVID-19 vaccine. Data came from immunoSEQ multiplex PCR; TCRdb stores just in-frame clones and leaves some out. The repertoire has around 130,000 clones, approximately 85% of them found once; the top ten carry 7.6%. Sequencing was performed on peripheral blood, taken on day 0 of AZD1222 vaccination. All receptors come from an adult in good health.

V is TRBV4-1 and J is TRBJ2-7; TRBD2 aligns across 9 bases. Germline V gene data show CDR1 as MGHRA and CDR2 as YSYEKL. CDR3 length: 15 amino acids. V was clipped by 3 bases and J by 7 bases; unmatched bases: 10. CDR3 nucleotides: TGCGCCAGCAGCCAGCCGACTAGCGGACCTCTGGAGCAGTACTTC. Protein product: CASSQPTSGPLEQYF.

The CDR3: CASSLSLESHEQFF. CDR3 bases: TGTGCCAGCAGCTTGTCACTAGAGAGTCATGAGCAGTTCTTC. This chain uses TRBV5-4 with TRBJ2-1; D may be TRBD2 (5 bases). Trimming stripped 1 base from V and 8 bases from J, with 13 bases between. CDR1 is SGHNT and CDR2 is YYREEE in the germline V gene (reference sequence). The CDR3 extends over 14 amino acids.

The chain joins TRBV28 to TRBJ1-5; D perhaps matches TRBD1 (6 bases). Deletions cut 6 bases from V and 7 bases from J, with 16 bases between. The length of the CDR3 is 14 residues. Germline V CDR1 and CDR2: MDHEN, SYDVKM. The CDR3 DNA follows: TGTGCCAGCAGATCAGGGGAGTTCTGGCAGCCCCAGCATTTT. This sequence encodes CASRSGEFWQPQHF.

This clone has only one observation. The J gene is TRBJ1-1, the V gene TRBV6-5; weak D call: TRBD1 (5 bases). Per germline, CDR1 MNHEY and CDR2 SVGAGI. This CDR3 comprises 14 residues. V was shortened by 3 bases and J by 4 bases, with 12 bases between the two germline ends. This CDR3 reads CASSYGVGGTEAFF. CDR3 coding DNA: TGTGCCAGCAGTTATGGGGTCGGGGGCACTGAAGCTTTCTTT.

The chain carries TRBV7-3 and TRBJ2-1; 12 bases map to TRBD2. J gave up 4 bases and V 3 bases, and 7 bases lay outside the gene matches. This CDR3 has 17 residues. Germline lookup yields CDR1 SGHTA and CDR2 FQGTGA. CDR3 bases: TGTGCCAGCAGCTTGACTAGCGGGGGATTCTTGTACAATGAGCAGTTCTTC. Its protein product is CASSLTSGGFLYNEQFF.

This clone was seen just once. The CDR3 bases are TGTGCCAGCAGTGGGCTTTGGCCCAGTGAGCAGTTCTTC. Encoded protein: CASSGLWPSEQFF. The rearrangement uses TRBV25-1 and TRBJ2-1, with no clear D. The CDR3 totals 13 residues. Trimming removed 4 bases at V and 9 bases at J, with 13 bases between. Germline loops: CDR1 MGHDK, CDR2 SYGVNS.

This chain joins TRBV28 and TRBJ2-7, with 9 nucleotides matching TRBD2. CDR1 and CDR2 (germline): MDHEN, SYDVKM. V lost 5 bases to trimming and J lost 1 base; unmatched junction nucleotides: 6. This CDR3 region has 15 residues. CDR3 amino acids: CASSLLTSGSYEQYF. The CDR3 DNA follows: TGTGCCAGCAGTCTATTGACTAGCGGTTCCTACGAGCAGTACTTC. The complete variable domain, with remaining parts taken from reference TRBV28 and TRBJ2-7, reads DVKVTQSSRYLVKRTGEKVFLECVQDMDHENMFWYRQDPGLGLRLIYFSYDVKMKEKGDIPEGYSVSREKKERFSLILESASTNQTSMYLCASSLLTSGSYEQYFGPGTRLTVT.

This clone has just a few counts. The rearrangement uses TRBV5-4 and TRBJ1-3; the match to TRBD1 covers 11 bases. The ends lost 4 bases at V and 0 bases at J; junction bases unmatched: 6. The CDR3 is 17 amino acids. CDR1 is SGHNT and CDR2 is YYREEE in the germline V gene (reference sequence). CDR3 DNA sequence: TGTGCCAGCAGCCGGATGGGACAGGGGGTCTCTGGAAACACCATATATTTT. Its protein is CASSRMGQGVSGNTIYF.

The chain combines TRBV19 with TRBJ1-2, with D possibly TRBD1 on 5 matching bases. The germline V and J ends were trimmed by 7 bases and 4 bases, with 16 bases remaining between them. Germline V gene lookup returns CDR1 LNHDA and CDR2 SQIVND (reference sequence). CDR3 size: 14 residues. CDR3 sequence (DNA): TGTGCCAGTACGTCCCAAACAGGCCTCTATGGCTACACCTTC. Amino acid sequence: CASTSQTGLYGYTF.

The genes are TRBV5-1 and TRBJ1-6, with 8 bases fitting TRBD1. V was pared by 0 bases and J by 9 bases, with 5 bases of the junction left unmatched. The CDR3 totals 15 residues. Germline V gives CDR1 SGHRS, CDR2 YFSETQ. Written as DNA, the CDR3 is TGCGCCAGCAGCTTGGGGCAGGGGGCGGGTTCACCCCTCCACTTT. Its protein is CASSLGQGAGSPLHF.

The V and J genes are TRBV9 and TRBJ2-2; 8 bases fit TRBD2. V dropped 0 bases and J dropped 7; count of bases not matched to a gene: 8. The CDR3 spans 16 residues. From germline, CDR1 is SGDLS and CDR2 YYNGEE. In nucleotides, the CDR3 is TGTGCCAGCAGCGTAGCGGTAGCGGGATTCGGCGGGGAGCTGTTTTTT. This gives the protein CASSVAVAGFGGELFF.

V is TRBV7-2 and J is TRBJ2-5; 7 bases align to TRBD2. CDR3 length: 18 amino acids. Germline V gene lookup returns CDR1 SGHTA and CDR2 FQGNSA. Trimming removed 5 bases from V and 0 bases from J; junction bases left unmatched: 15. The CDR3 bases are TGTGCCAGCAGCCCGACAGTTTGGCGGGGGAAGTACCAAGAGACCCAGTACTTC. Amino acid sequence: CASSPTVWRGKYQETQYF.

The chain couples TRBV6-5 to TRBJ2-5, with D possibly matching TRBD2 (5 bases). The V end was cut by 6 bases, the J end by 0 bases, with 11 bases between. The CDR3 loop spans 14 amino acids. CDR1 and CDR2 (germline): MNHEY, SVGAGI. Written as DNA, the CDR3 is TGTGCCAGCAGGCGGGCCCTTTACCAAGAGACCCAGTACTTC. Amino acid sequence: CASRRALYQETQYF.

The chain employs TRBV19 and TRBJ1-4, with 7 bases that match TRBD1. CDR1 and CDR2 from the germline V gene are LNHDA and SQIVND (reference sequence). The CDR3 is made up of 16 amino acids. After removal of 5 bases from V and 8 bases from J, the junction contained 14 bases not matched to a gene. The CDR3 spells CASSQPFTGEGEKLFF. For the CDR3, the DNA is TGTGCCAGTAGTCAACCATTCACAGGGGAGGGAGAAAAACTGTTTTTT.

Written as DNA, the CDR3 is TGTGCCAGCAGCCATCCGGACAGGGTACCTGAAGCTTTCTTT. Its protein product is CASSHPDRVPEAFF. The rearrangement links TRBV11-1 to TRBJ1-1, with 8 bases lining up with TRBD1. CDR3 size: 14 residues. CDR1 and CDR2 from the germline V gene are SGHAT and FQDESV (reference sequence). The V segment lost 5 bases and the J segment 6 bases; nucleotides outside the gene matches: 8.

The chain has TRBV19 and TRBJ1-5; D possibly corresponds to TRBD1 (5 bases). CDR1 is LNHDA and CDR2 is SQIVND in the germline V gene (reference sequence). V was cut by 6 bases and J by 2 bases, with 5 bases left in between. There are 12 residues in the CDR3. The CDR3 region is CASRQGNQPQHF. CDR3 DNA: TGTGCCAGTAGACAGGGCAATCAGCCCCAGCATTTT.

The chain links TRBV6-5 to TRBJ2-7, with 9 nucleotides matching TRBD1. This CDR3 has 15 amino acids. Germline assignment: CDR1 MNHEY and CDR2 SVGAGI. Losses at the gene ends were 10 bases for V and 3 bases for J; bases not matched to a gene: 13. The CDR3 is CATRNPTGGNYEQYF. The CDR3 DNA is TGTGCCACCCGAAACCCGACAGGGGGTAACTACGAGCAGTACTTC.

This chain links TRBV7-8 with TRBJ2-3; no definite D call. V dropped 0 bases and J dropped 0 bases, with 10 bases sitting between them. The CDR3 totals 16 residues. Germline V CDR1 and CDR2: SGHVS, FQNEAQ. CDR3 sequence (DNA): TGTGCCAGCAGCTTAGCGCCGGGCGGAAGCACAGATACGCAGTATTTT. This encodes CASSLAPGGSTDTQYF. The whole variable domain, filled in from reference TRBV7-8 and TRBJ2-3, reads GAGVSQSPRYKVAKRGQDVALRCDPISGHVSLFWYQQALGQGPEFLTYFQNEAQLDKSGLPSDRFFAERPEGSVSTLKIQRTQQEDSAVYLCASSLAPGGSTDTQYFGPGTRLTVL.

The chain employs TRBV9 and TRBJ2-1, with 11 bases fitting TRBD2. The CDR3 is 15 residues long. Germline trimming cut 6 bases from V and 8 bases from J; bases unmatched to any gene: 10. Germline V lookup: CDR1 SGDLS, CDR2 YYNGEE. CDR3 residues: CASTQVAGGPDEQFF. CDR3 DNA: TGTGCCAGCACCCAGGTAGCGGGAGGGCCCGATGAGCAGTTCTTC. Using reference TRBV9 and TRBJ2-1 for the parts outside the CDR3, the full variable domain is DSGVTQTPKHLITATGQRVTLRCSPRSGDLSVYWYQQSLDQGLQFLIQYYNGEERAKGNILERFSAQQFPDLHSELNLSSLELGDSALYFCASTQVAGGPDEQFFGPGTRLTVL.

The table lists this clone with a count of one. The chain has TRBV25-1 and TRBJ2-7, with TRBD2 identical over 16 bases. The length of the CDR3 is 17 residues. Germline CDR1 is MGHDK and CDR2 is SYGVNS. The ends lost 4 bases at V and 5 bases at J; junction bases unmatched: 8. The CDR3 nucleotides are TGTGCCAGCAGTGCCCCGGGACTAGCGGGAGGGCGGAACGAGCAGTACTTC. It is translated as CASSAPGLAGGRNEQYF.

The V call is TRBV25-1, the J call TRBJ1-4, with D maybe TRBD1 (5 bases). V lost 4 bases and J 1 base, leaving 7 bases between the germline ends. CDR3 length: 14 residues. Germline V gene sequence: CDR1 MGHDK, CDR2 SYGVNS. Here the CDR3 reads CASSVGGTNEKLFF. CDR3 in DNA: TGTGCCAGCAGTGTTGGGGGAACTAATGAAAAACTGTTTTTT.

The chain links TRBV12-3 or TRBV12-4 to TRBJ2-7; 7 bases line up with TRBD2. The CDR3 sequence is 13 residues long. The V and J ends lost 3 bases and 7 bases, in that order; junction bases with no gene match: 6. The CDR3 region has the DNA TGTGCCAGCAGTTTCAAGGCAGCGGGGGAGCAGTACTTC. It is translated as CASSFKAAGEQYF.

J is TRBJ1-3 and V is TRBV6-2 or TRBV6-3; D gene ambiguous. CDR1 MNHEY and CDR2 SVGEGT come from the germline V gene. CDR3 length: 12 residues. Trimming took 6 bases from V and 7 from J, leaving 10 bases between them. The CDR3 reads CASSPVGNTIYF. The CDR3 nucleotides read TGTGCCAGCAGCCCCGTTGGGAACACCATATATTTT.